Listed below are T cell receptor beta chains from one sample, sequenced in a study of Graves' ophthalmopathy and Graves' hyperthyroidism. In TCRdb, the multiplex PCR reads were re-called with MiXCR into one record per CDR3 protein. The sample lists over a million distinct CDR3 sequences, less than 45% occurring once. The source material was peripheral blood or thyroid tissue (not recorded which). The receptors come from an adult man with Graves' hyperthyroidism. CDR3s include the opening cysteine and the closing phenylalanine or tryptophan. Each record gives: D gene, V gene, J gene, clone size, CDR3 protein, CDR3 DNA. The D gene is left open where the match is weak. The size of a clone is reported for some rows only, either as once, few or many, or as a class for expanded clones.

>TRBD2|TRBV20-1|TRBJ2-5|NA
CSASGGAYQETQYF
TGCAGTGCTAGCGGGGGGGCGTACCAAGAGACCCAGTACTTC
>NA|TRBV20-1|TRBJ1-6|many
CSARGLAEALHF
TGCAGTGCTAGAGGTTTAGCCGAAGCGCTCCACTTT
>NA|TRBV7-2|TRBJ2-7|many
CASSPGWTGEQYF
TGTGCCAGCAGCCCTGGGTGGACGGGAGAGCAGTACTTC
>NA|TRBV20-1|TRBJ2-5|NA
CSASTSSQETQYF
TGCAGTGCCTCGACCTCGTCTCAAGAGACCCAGTACTTC
>NA|TRBV9|TRBJ2-5|NA
CASSAYGGALETQYF
TGTGCCAGCAGCGCCTATGGGGGGGCATTGGAGACCCAGTACTTC
>TRBD1|TRBV9|TRBJ2-7|few
CASSGQGRSYEQYF
TGTGCCAGCAGCGGACAGGGACGCTCCTACGAGCAGTACTTC
>NA|TRBV5-5|TRBJ1-6|once
CASSFDGSPLHF
TGTGCCAGCAGCTTCGACGGTTCACCCCTCCACTTT
>TRBD1|TRBV5-5|TRBJ1-5|few
CASSPGTGGVQPQHF
TGTGCCAGCAGCCCCGGGACAGGAGGTGTTCAGCCCCAGCATTTT
>TRBD1|TRBV11-2|TRBJ2-5|few
CASSHPDRGIMETQYF
TGTGCCAGCAGCCACCCGGACAGGGGAATCATGGAGACCCAGTACTTC
>NA|TRBV7-9|TRBJ1-2|NA
CASSLEVSRGYTF
TGTGCCAGCAGCTTAGAGGTGTCGAGAGGCTACACCTTC
>TRBD2|TRBV20-1|TRBJ2-7|many
CSAQLAGISYEQYF
TGCAGTGCTCAGTTAGCGGGCATCTCCTACGAGCAGTACTTC